The 28 T cell receptor beta chains presented below share a single source sample, sequenced in a study of cytomegalovirus exposure and HLA in healthy donors. Vbeta (60) and Jbeta (13) primers were used in the PCR. Profiled with immunoSEQ multiplex PCR; TCRdb holds only in-frame clones, not every one. The table lists 150,000 to 180,000 clones, about four fifths of them singletons. Material for sequencing was PBMCs. The receptors come from a man younger than 45 in good health and CMV-seropositive.

In its sample, this clone was seen a few times. The chain employs TRBV5-4 and TRBJ2-5, with 8 positions matching TRBD2. Germline loops: CDR1 SGHNT, CDR2 YYREEE (reference sequence). The CDR3 runs to 15 residues. The V segment lost 0 bases and the J segment 5 bases; nucleotides outside the gene matches: 6. The CDR3 DNA sequence: TGTGCCAGCAGCTTGGGAGCGGGAGTCGGGGAGACCCAGTACTTC. Encoded protein: CASSLGAGVGETQYF.

The chain joins TRBV5-1 to TRBJ1-2, with D hard to call. The CDR3 spans 12 residues. V shed 3 bases and J shed 8 bases, with 11 bases lying between them. The germline CDR1 and CDR2 sequences are SGHRS and YFSETQ. The CDR3 DNA is TGCGCCAGCAGCTCAGACATGTTGGGCTACACCTTC. Amino acid sequence: CASSSDMLGYTF.

In nucleotides, the CDR3 is TGCGCCAGCAGCCAAGATGGTGCGGGACAGGGTATTGGTGTCTACACCTTC. Residues: CASSQDGAGQGIGVYTF. The V call is TRBV4-3, the J call TRBJ1-2, with TRBD1 identical over 9 bases. Germline CDR1 is LGHNA and CDR2 is YSLEER. The CDR3 covers 17 residues. The V segment lost 0 bases and the J segment 10 bases; nucleotides outside the gene matches: 15.

The CDR3 sequence is CASSLDVGYYGYTF. CDR3 nucleotides: TGTGCCAGCAGCTTGGACGTCGGGTACTATGGCTACACCTTC. J is TRBJ1-2 and V is TRBV5-5; D unresolved. CDR1 is SGHKS and CDR2 is YYEKEE in the germline V gene (reference sequence). V lost 0 bases and J lost 3, with 9 bases in between. The CDR3 spans 14 residues.

The chain recombines TRBV10-3 with TRBJ2-1, with 12 bases that match TRBD2. The CDR3 is made up of 16 amino acids. Germline CDR1 is ENHRY and CDR2 is SYGVKD. V dropped 6 bases and J dropped 4; count of bases not matched to a gene: 7. CDR3 loop: CAIREGTSGLYNEQFF. CDR3 nucleotide sequence: TGTGCCATCAGAGAGGGGACTAGCGGGCTTTACAATGAGCAGTTCTTC.

The J gene is TRBJ2-7, the V gene TRBV5-1, with a weak D call TRBD1 (5 bases). The germline V and J ends were trimmed by 4 bases and 5 bases, with 19 bases remaining between them. In germline, CDR1 is SGHRS, CDR2 YFSETQ. The CDR3 consists of 15 residues. The CDR3 reads CASSPGVQAQDEQYF. In DNA form, the CDR3 reads TGCGCCAGCAGCCCGGGTGTACAGGCCCAGGACGAGCAGTACTTC.

V is TRBV18 and J is TRBJ2-2, with 8 bases aligning to TRBD2. This CDR3 contains 16 residues. Germline lookup yields CDR1 KGHSH and CDR2 LQKENI. Germline trimming cut 3 bases from V and 4 bases from J; bases unmatched to any gene: 7. In nucleotides, the CDR3 is TGTGCCAGCTCACCCCCGGGGGGGATGGCCACCGGGGAGCTGTTTTTT. Residues: CASSPPGGMATGELFF.

There are a few counts of this clone. The chain couples TRBV27 to TRBJ2-2; 8 bases fit TRBD2. Germline V CDR1 and CDR2: MNHEY, SMNVEV (reference sequence). Losses at the gene ends were 5 bases for V and 4 bases for J; bases not matched to a gene: 3. This CDR3 spans 14 amino acids. The CDR3 region is CASSQTSGTGELFF. For the CDR3, the DNA is TGTGCCAGCAGTCAAACTAGCGGCACCGGGGAGCTGTTTTTT.

This clone was detected a few times. The chain uses TRBV19 and TRBJ1-1; 9 bases map to TRBD1. Germline CDR1 reads LNHDA; CDR2 reads SQIVND (reference sequence). With V trimmed by 5 bases and J by 2 bases, 6 bases remained unmatched. The CDR3 runs to 15 residues. The DNA for the CDR3 is TGTGCCAGTAGTCCCGGGGACAGGGACAACACTGAAGCTTTCTTT. Its protein is CASSPGDRDNTEAFF. The full variable domain, with the rest looked up from reference TRBV19 and TRBJ1-1, is DGGITQSPKYLFRKEGQNVTLSCEQNLNHDAMYWYRQDPGQGLRLIYYSQIVNDFQKGDIAEGYSVSREKKESFPLTVTSAQKNPTAFYLCASSPGDRDNTEAFFGQGTRLTVV.

The chain combines TRBV10-1 with TRBJ2-1; D is possibly TRBD2 (6 bases). The germline gives CDR1 WNHNN, CDR2 SYGVQD (reference sequence). V shed 4 bases and J shed 15 bases, with 16 bases lying between them. This CDR3 is 12 amino acids long. The CDR3 spells CASSAPGGAGFF. CDR3 nucleotide sequence: TGCGCCAGCAGTGCACCCGGGGGAGCTGGGTTCTTC.

The chain employs TRBV29-1 and TRBJ1-1; a weak D match, TRBD1 (6 bases). The CDR3 is 13 residues long. Germline V gene lookup returns CDR1 SQVTM and CDR2 ANQGSEA. V lost 6 bases and J lost 4, with 15 bases in between. In DNA form, the CDR3 reads TGCAGCGTCGAGACAGGCCCGAGCACTGAAGCTTTCTTT. Its protein product is CSVETGPSTEAFF.

The V and J genes are TRBV14 and TRBJ2-5; 7 bases align to TRBD1. Germline loops: CDR1 SGHDN, CDR2 FVKESK. The CDR3 extends over 15 amino acids. Trimming removed 4 bases from V and 1 base from J; junction bases left unmatched: 6. The CDR3 DNA reads as TGTGCCAGCAGCCTCCTGACAGGGCGCCAAGAGACCCAGTACTTC. This encodes CASSLLTGRQETQYF.

Only a few counts were recorded for this clone. This chain connects TRBV30 to TRBJ1-5; TRBD1 aligns across 7 bases. The CDR3 spans 15 residues. V trimming: 1 base; J trimming: 2 bases; junction bases outside the gene matches: 5. Germline loops: CDR1 GTSNPN, CDR2 SVGIG (reference sequence). CDR3 loop: CAWSGTGVGNQPQHF. CDR3 DNA: TGTGCCTGGAGTGGAACAGGGGTGGGCAATCAGCCCCAGCATTTT.

The chain combines TRBV27 with TRBJ2-1; the D gene is possibly TRBD2 (5 bases). The CDR3 contains 17 residues. The V end was cut by 1 base, the J end by 0 bases, with 13 bases between. CDR1 is MNHEY and CDR2 is SMNVEV in the germline V gene (reference sequence). The CDR3 is CASSLYGGPSSYNEQFF. In nucleotides, the CDR3 is TGTGCCAGCAGTTTATATGGCGGGCCAAGCTCCTACAATGAGCAGTTCTTC.

The chain is built from TRBV19 and TRBJ2-3; 8 bases align to TRBD2. This CDR3 spans 16 amino acids. The germline gives CDR1 LNHDA, CDR2 SQIVND (reference sequence). Trimming took 2 bases from V and 5 from J; bases not matched to a gene: 9. The CDR3 spells CASSISGGKTGDTQYF. CDR3 coding DNA: TGTGCCAGTAGTATAAGCGGGGGAAAAACAGGAGATACGCAGTATTTT.

This chain links TRBV6-5 with TRBJ2-7; 9 bases are a match to TRBD1. The CDR3 runs to 15 residues. Germline V gene sequence: CDR1 MNHEY, CDR2 SVGAGI. The junction had 6 bases not matched to a gene; V was cut back by 0 bases and J by 6 bases. CDR3 sequence: CASSYSRDRVSEQYF. CDR3 DNA sequence: TGTGCCAGCAGTTACTCTCGGGACAGGGTATCCGAGCAGTACTTC.

The gene calls are TRBV19 and TRBJ1-2; 8 bases fit TRBD1. The CDR3 is 14 residues long. The V and J ends lost 7 bases and 3 bases, in that order; junction bases with no gene match: 7. Germline CDR1 and CDR2: LNHDA and SQIVND (reference sequence). CDR3 sequence (DNA): TGTGCCAGTATCGGGACAGGTTCATACTATGGCTACACCTTC. Translating gives CASIGTGSYYGYTF.

The chain couples TRBV18 to TRBJ1-3; D not resolved. The germline V gene encodes CDR1 KGHSH and CDR2 LQKENI. This CDR3 is built from 15 residues. V lost 5 bases and J lost 2, with 13 bases in between. The CDR3 nucleotides read TGTGCCAGCTCAAGTAGCGGTGGACCTGGAAACACCATATATTTT. Translating it yields CASSSSGGPGNTIYF.

The chain uses TRBV4-2 and TRBJ2-7; no definite D call. Trimming took 0 bases from V and 3 from J, leaving 6 bases between them. CDR3 length: 13 residues. Germline loops: CDR1 LGHNA, CDR2 YNFKEQ. The DNA of the CDR3 is TGTGCCAGCAGCCAAGATCTCGTCTACGAGCAGTACTTC. Protein: CASSQDLVYEQYF.

This chain connects TRBV5-1 to TRBJ2-7, with 7 bases aligning to TRBD1. This CDR3 is 14 amino acids long. V lost 2 bases and J lost 6; bases outside the gene matches: 8. Germline V gene data show CDR1 as SGHRS and CDR2 as YFSETQ. The CDR3 DNA sequence: TGCGCCAGCAGCTTTGACAGGGCGGCGCTCGAGCAGTACTTC. This sequence encodes CASSFDRAALEQYF.

The CDR3 DNA reads as TGTGCCAGCAGCCCCTTTAGCACAGATACGCAGTATTTT. It encodes CASSPFSTDTQYF. The chain uses TRBV11-3 and TRBJ2-3; D gene unclear. The CDR3 has 13 amino acids. V gave up 5 bases and J gave up 0 bases, with 6 bases separating them. CDR1 is SGHNT and CDR2 is YENEEA in the germline V gene.

The V and J genes are TRBV2 and TRBJ2-3; 8 bases are a match to TRBD2. Germline assignment: CDR1 SNHLY and CDR2 FYNNEI. CDR3 length: 15 residues. J was trimmed by 1 base and V by 2 bases; bases with no gene match: 2. CDR3 DNA sequence: TGTGCCAGCAGTGAACAAGCGGGAGGCACAGATACGCAGTATTTT. It encodes CASSEQAGGTDTQYF.

The J gene is TRBJ2-7, the V gene TRBV28; D is ambiguous. The CDR3 runs to 15 residues. The V gene lost 6 bases and the J gene lost 3 bases, with 18 bases spanning the gap. The germline gives CDR1 MDHEN, CDR2 SYDVKM. The chain's CDR3 is CASSSLGRQDYEQYF. For the CDR3, the DNA is TGTGCCAGCAGCTCTTTAGGCCGGCAGGACTACGAGCAGTACTTC.

The chain carries TRBV9 and TRBJ1-2, with 7 bases aligning to TRBD1. The V gene's germline CDR1 is SGDLS and CDR2 YYNGEE. The CDR3 extends over 15 amino acids. The ends lost 3 bases at V and 3 bases at J; junction bases unmatched: 8. The CDR3 reads CASSARGRGDYGYTF. Here the CDR3 DNA reads TGTGCCAGCAGCGCCCGGGGCAGGGGGGACTATGGCTACACCTTC.

In this sample, this clone turned up once. This chain uses TRBV12-2 with TRBJ1-2; the D segment call TRBD1 is taken from the table without a DNA check. TRBV12-2 is designated a pseudogene. The CDR3 runs to 17 residues. CDR3 protein: CASRLILLGTGVTGYTF. The CDR3 DNA reads TGTGCAAGTCGCCTTATACTTCTCGGGACAGGGGTAACAGGCTACACCTTC.

V gene TRBV28 combines with J gene TRBJ2-3, with 10 bases aligning to TRBD2. CDR1 MDHEN and CDR2 SYDVKM come from the germline V gene. The CDR3 covers 16 residues. V dropped 5 bases and J dropped 1; count of bases not matched to a gene: 6. The CDR3 loop reads CASSTPTSGGTDTQYF. For the CDR3, the DNA is TGTGCCAGCAGTACACCAACTAGCGGGGGCACAGATACGCAGTATTTT.

The chain has TRBV19 and TRBJ1-5; the D is unclear. With 6 bases removed from V and 2 bases from J, the gap between germline ends came to 14 bases. Germline V CDR1 and CDR2: LNHDA, SQIVND (reference sequence). This CDR3 contains 15 residues. CDR3 in DNA: TGTGCCAGTAGACCGGCAGGAATGCGCAATCAGCCCCAGCATTTT. It codes for CASRPAGMRNQPQHF.

The chain links TRBV6-5 to TRBJ1-4; D remains ambiguous. Trimming shortened V by 4 bases and J by 5 bases, and 11 bases separated the two germline ends. From germline, CDR1 is MNHEY and CDR2 SVGAGI. The CDR3 sequence is 14 residues long. The CDR3 loop is CASSSSYLNEKLFF. Here the CDR3 DNA reads TGTGCCAGCAGTTCCTCCTACCTGAATGAAAAACTGTTTTTT.